The rows below give T cell receptor beta chains drawn from one sample of a study of cytomegalovirus exposure and HLA in healthy donors. Assay: immunoSEQ multiplex PCR; the TCRdb copy retains only in-frame clones and omits some. The sample yields around 250,000 clones, around 89% seen once. Material: PBMCs. These TCRs come from a woman between 18 and 29 years old in good health and CMV-seronegative. Each CDR3 is given with its conserved first and last residue. Each record gives: J gene, V gene, CDR3 protein.

TRBJ1-2,TRBV2,CANTQGPRTGYTF
TRBJ1-1,TRBV28,CATLRLFRGLGTEAFF
TRBJ2-1,TRBV14,CASSQGLYNEQFF
TRBJ1-3,TRBV19,CASSAQPGQLDGNTIYF
TRBJ1-1,TRBV7-8,CASSFRDRDTEAFF
TRBJ2-7,TRBV27,CASSLSRGSYEQYF
TRBJ1-4,TRBV7-2,CASSPGQAQNEKLFF
TRBJ2-5,TRBV7-2,CASSFTRETQYF
TRBJ2-3,TRBV2,CASSRVGLVRDTQYF
TRBJ2-1,TRBV5-4,CASSFGVSSYNEQFF
TRBJ2-4,TRBV14,CASSQPFASGGRVAKNIQYF
TRBJ2-7,TRBV6-6,CASSYPGDRVYYEQYF
TRBJ2-1,TRBV4-3,CASSQGLAGGNEQFF
TRBJ2-1,TRBV14,CASSLVSGGNNEQFF
TRBJ2-7,TRBV29-1,CSVEDQVGRTYEQYF
TRBJ2-1,TRBV7-9,CASSFYRGAEDNEQFF
TRBJ2-7,TRBV10-3,CAITQRAGQSYEQYF
TRBJ2-7,TRBV27,CASSLAGGAAYEQYF
TRBJ2-3,TRBV11-3,CASSSRTSGATDTQYF
TRBJ2-2,TRBV5-6,CASSLGGGHGELFF
TRBJ1-2,TRBV7-2,CASSAGPGTGDGYTF
TRBJ1-3,TRBV18,CASSPKGTETGNTIYF
TRBJ2-3,TRBV29-1,CSVEWHSTDTQYF
TRBJ1-4,TRBV6-4,CASRGDKGNEKLFF
TRBJ1-6,TRBV2,CASRAVNSPLHF
TRBJ1-3,TRBV7-8,CASSLSSRQGGNTIYF
TRBJ1-2,TRBV19,CATRLGYGYTF
TRBJ2-6,TRBV19,CASSIAGIGANVLTF
TRBJ1-2,TRBV19,CASTPGRGRPYGYTF
TRBJ2-7,TRBV7-9,CASSLGAGTTHEQYF
TRBJ2-3,TRBV11-2,CASSLGDVAGGRGTDTQYF
TRBJ2-5,TRBV19,CASSISPGWGETQYF
TRBJ1-4,TRBV20-1,CSAKLEGKLFF
TRBJ2-1,TRBV7-2,CASSLWRGGQDEQFF
TRBJ2-7,TRBV25-1,CASSPTGSTVYEQYF
TRBJ2-2,TRBV10-1,CASSDSTAMEGLFF
TRBJ1-2,TRBV28,CASSQDRGRSGYGYTF
TRBJ1-5,TRBV6-1,CASSAYSNQPQHF
TRBJ1-2,TRBV5-5,CASSLSGQPNYGYTF
TRBJ1-2,TRBV5-1,CASSGMGQGYGYTF
TRBJ1-2,TRBV28,CASSLADYGYTF
TRBJ1-1,TRBV9,CASSVDQGTTEAFF
TRBJ1-4,TRBV4-1,CASSQDGGAATNEKLFF
TRBJ2-7,TRBV10-3,CAISDGGGAVYEQYF
TRBJ2-2,TRBV25-1,CASSFNWELFF
TRBJ1-1,TRBV4-3,CASSQDLGTGVNTEAFF